The present T cell receptor (beta chain) was sequenced within a study of radiotherapy plus CTLA-4 blockade in lung cancer. Study context: Of the patients, 15% to 20% showed objective responses and more than 30% attained disease control.

Findings and limits, study-wide: After treatment with radiotherapy plus ipilimumab, TCR clones that came from the tumor expanded in blood. Per reports, early blood T cell clone dynamics, plus interferon-beta, forecast response most strongly.

Germline values: CDR1 SGHVS, CDR2 FNYEAQ. The CDR3 has 17 amino acids. The junction had 7 bases not matched to a gene; V was cut back by 5 bases and J by 2 bases. Turning to this clone: The antigen is not known.

TCRdb's copy holds only in-frame clones and misses some; the assay was immunoSEQ multiplex PCR. Here the sample spans some 110,000 clones, 75% to 80% being singletons. This material consisted of peripheral blood, taken from a patient treated with radiotherapy plus ipilimumab. This sequence originates from a human donor with non-small cell lung cancer who had a partial response to radiotherapy plus ipilimumab. The chain employs TRBV7-6 and TRBJ2-1; 12 bases agree with TRBD2. CDR3 DNA sequence: TGTGCCAGCAGCGAGACTAGCGGGAGTACCACCTACAATGAGCAGTTCTTC. This codes for CASSETSGSTTYNEQFF.